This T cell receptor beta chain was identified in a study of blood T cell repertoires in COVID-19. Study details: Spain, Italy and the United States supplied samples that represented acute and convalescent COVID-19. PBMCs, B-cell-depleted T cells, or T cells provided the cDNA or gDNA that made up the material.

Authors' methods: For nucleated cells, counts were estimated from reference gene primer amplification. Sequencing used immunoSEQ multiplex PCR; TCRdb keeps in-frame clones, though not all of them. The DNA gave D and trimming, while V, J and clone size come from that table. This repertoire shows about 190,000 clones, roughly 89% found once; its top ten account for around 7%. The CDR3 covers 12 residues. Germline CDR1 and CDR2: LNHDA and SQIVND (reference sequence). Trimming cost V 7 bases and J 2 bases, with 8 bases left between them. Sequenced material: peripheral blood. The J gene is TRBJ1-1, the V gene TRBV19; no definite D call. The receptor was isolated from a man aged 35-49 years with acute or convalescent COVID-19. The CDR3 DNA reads TGTGCCAGTAACAATCTTAACACTGAAGCTTTCTTT. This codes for CASNNLNTEAFF.